The T cell receptor beta chain described here comes from a study of blood T cell repertoires in COVID-19. The protocol was immunoSEQ multiplex PCR, while the TCRdb copy is restricted to in-frame clones and leaves out a portion. The sample has 95,000 to 150,000 clones; about 82% are singletons. This CDR3 has 16 amino acids. CDR1 is LGHNA, CDR2 YNFKEQ, per germline. V dropped 0 bases and J dropped 7 bases, with 18 bases sitting between them. The receptor comes from a human donor in a cohort sampled during active COVID-19. The V call is TRBV4-2, the J call TRBJ2-5, with a tentative D call TRBD1 (5 bases). The source material was peripheral blood. The CDR3 reads CASSQEYVQIQGTQYF. The CDR3 nucleotides are TGTGCCAGCAGCCAAGAATACGTACAGATCCAGGGGACCCAGTACTTC.